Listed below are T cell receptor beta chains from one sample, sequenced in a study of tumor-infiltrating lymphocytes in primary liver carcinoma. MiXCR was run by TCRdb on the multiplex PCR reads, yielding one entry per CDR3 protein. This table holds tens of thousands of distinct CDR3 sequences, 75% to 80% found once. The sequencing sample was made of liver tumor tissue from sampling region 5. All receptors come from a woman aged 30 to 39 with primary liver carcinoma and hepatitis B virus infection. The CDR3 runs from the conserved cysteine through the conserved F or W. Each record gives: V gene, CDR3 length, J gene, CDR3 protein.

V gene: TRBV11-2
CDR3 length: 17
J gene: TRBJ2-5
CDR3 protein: CASSSERGAWGATTQYF

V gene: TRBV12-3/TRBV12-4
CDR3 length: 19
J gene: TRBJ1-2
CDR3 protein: CDSSFFQFRGQSPGDVYTF

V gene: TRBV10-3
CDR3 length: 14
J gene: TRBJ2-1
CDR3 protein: CVINPTATRDEQFF

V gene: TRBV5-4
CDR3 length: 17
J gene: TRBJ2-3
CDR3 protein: CASSVDGHPQPTDTKYF

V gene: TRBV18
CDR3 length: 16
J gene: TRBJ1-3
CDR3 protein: CASSPDVRFSGNTIYF

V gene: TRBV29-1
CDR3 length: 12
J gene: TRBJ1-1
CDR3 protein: CIVDTGSTEVFF

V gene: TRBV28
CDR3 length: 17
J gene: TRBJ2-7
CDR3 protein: CASNLGPGQSSSYEQYF

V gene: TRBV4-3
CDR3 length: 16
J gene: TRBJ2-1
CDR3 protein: CASSHDAGSSHNEQIF

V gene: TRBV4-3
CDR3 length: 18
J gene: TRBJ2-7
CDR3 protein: CSSSQAATGGHISYEQYF

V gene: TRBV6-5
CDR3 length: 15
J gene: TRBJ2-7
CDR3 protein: CASNYKDSSSYEKYF

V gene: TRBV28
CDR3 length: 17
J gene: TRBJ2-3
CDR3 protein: CNSSPGRGRVNENTQYF

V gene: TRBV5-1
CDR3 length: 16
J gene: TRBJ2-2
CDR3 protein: CTSSLTGRPNTGELFF

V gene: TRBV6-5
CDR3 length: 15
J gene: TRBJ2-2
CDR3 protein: CASIPRTGFSGELFF

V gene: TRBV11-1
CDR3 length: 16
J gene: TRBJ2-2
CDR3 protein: CASSMVMAGVYGELFF

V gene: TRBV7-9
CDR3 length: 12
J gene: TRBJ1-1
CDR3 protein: CAGGTSNTEVFF

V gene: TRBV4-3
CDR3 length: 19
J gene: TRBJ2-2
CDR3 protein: CASSVLAGGPSSNTGEPFF

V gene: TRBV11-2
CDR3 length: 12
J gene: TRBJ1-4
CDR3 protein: CASSSWGEKLFF

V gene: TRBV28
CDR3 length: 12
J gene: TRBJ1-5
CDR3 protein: CTSSLLLESQHF

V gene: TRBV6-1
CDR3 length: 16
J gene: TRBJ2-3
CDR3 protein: CASSQLAGLTTDTQYF

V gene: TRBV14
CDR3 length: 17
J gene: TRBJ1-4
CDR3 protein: CASSQSRTLPWNEQLFF

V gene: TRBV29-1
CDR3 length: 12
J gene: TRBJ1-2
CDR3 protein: CSVVLWGGSYTF

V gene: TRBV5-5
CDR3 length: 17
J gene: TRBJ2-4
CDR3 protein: CVSSLLGMREGSDVQYF

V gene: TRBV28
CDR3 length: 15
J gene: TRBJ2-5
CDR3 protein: CAGSLSGGGGETQYF

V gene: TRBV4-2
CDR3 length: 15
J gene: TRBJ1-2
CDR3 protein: CASSQDGGRWRGYTF

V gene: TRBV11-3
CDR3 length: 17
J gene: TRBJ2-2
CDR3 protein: CASNPNPILAGVGELFF

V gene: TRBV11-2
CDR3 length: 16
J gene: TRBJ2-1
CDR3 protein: CTSRATGGRAGNEQFF

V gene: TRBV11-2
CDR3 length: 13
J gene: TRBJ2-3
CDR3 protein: CASSLVSSDTQYF

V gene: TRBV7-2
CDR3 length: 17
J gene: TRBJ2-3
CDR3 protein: CASSIRLAGARTDTQYF

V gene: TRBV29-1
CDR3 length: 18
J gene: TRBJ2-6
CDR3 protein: CIVEDQCHGAGGANVLTF

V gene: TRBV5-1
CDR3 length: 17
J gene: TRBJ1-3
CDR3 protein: CASSQRRQGNAGNTIYF

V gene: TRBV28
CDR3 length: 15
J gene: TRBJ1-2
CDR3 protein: CASVRVQGANYGYTF

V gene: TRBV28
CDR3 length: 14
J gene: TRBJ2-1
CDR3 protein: CASSLSLAGNKQFF

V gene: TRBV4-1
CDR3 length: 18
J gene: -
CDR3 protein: CASSQLGMVAEDSDTQHF

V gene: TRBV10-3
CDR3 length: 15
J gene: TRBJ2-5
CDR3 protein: CATSESATRRETQYF

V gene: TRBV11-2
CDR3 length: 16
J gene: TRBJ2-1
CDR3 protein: CASSTSLAGGYNGHFF

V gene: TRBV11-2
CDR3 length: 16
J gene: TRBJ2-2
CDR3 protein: CTSNPGPQLNTGELFF

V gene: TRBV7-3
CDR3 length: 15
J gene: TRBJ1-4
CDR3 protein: CASSPTGRPNEKLFF

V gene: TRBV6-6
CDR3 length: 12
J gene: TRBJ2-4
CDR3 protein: CASSPFNNAQYF

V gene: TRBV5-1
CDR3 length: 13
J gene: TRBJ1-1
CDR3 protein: CASSLDLRGEAFF

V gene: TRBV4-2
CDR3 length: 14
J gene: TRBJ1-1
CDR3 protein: CASSQEGGWDEAFF

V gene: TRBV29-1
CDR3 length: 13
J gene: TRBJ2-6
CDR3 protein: CSVQGAGANVLTF

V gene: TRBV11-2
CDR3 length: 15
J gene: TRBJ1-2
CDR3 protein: CTSSRWGHGDYGYTF

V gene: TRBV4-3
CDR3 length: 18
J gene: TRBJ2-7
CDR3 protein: CASSQAMTGGHISCEQYF

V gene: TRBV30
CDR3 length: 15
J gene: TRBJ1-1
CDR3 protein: CAWRPSVTANYEAIF

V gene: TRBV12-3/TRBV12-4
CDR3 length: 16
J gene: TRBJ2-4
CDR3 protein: CASSFARGVMENIQYF

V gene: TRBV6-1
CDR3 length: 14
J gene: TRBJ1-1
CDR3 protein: CASGVDRVYTEASF

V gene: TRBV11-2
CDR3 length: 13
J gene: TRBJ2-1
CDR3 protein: CASSCYSDNEHFF

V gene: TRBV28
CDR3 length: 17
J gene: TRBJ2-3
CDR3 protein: CASSFDSMRWGTDTQYF

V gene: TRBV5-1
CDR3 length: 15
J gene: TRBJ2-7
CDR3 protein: CASSLEGRGYGKQYF

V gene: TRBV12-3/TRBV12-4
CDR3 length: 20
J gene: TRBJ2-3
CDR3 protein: CAISLWTWTSPGVVMNTQYF

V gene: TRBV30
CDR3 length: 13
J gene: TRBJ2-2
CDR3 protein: CAWSMGGSGELFF

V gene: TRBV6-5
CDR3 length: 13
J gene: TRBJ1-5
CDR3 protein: CGSSYSWNEPQHF

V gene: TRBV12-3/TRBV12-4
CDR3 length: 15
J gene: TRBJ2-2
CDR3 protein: CASSPPVTVTGELFF

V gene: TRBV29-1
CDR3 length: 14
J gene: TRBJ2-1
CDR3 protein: CSAAWLAGYDEQSF

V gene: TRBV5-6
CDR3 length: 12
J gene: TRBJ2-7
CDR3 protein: CASSFSSYEQYF

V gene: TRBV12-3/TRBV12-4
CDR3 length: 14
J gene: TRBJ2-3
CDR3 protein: CASSFRIRTDTQYF

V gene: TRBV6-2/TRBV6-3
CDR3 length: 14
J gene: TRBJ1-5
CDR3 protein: CASSYLDDYQPQHF

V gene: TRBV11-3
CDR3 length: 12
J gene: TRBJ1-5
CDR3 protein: CAPSEGNQSQHF

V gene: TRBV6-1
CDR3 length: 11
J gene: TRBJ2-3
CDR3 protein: CASIERHTQYF

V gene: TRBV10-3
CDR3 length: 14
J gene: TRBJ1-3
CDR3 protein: CTISESISGSTIYF